The clone carrying this T cell receptor (beta chain) came up many times. The sample comes from a study of regulatory T cells in long-lasting Graves disease. Through Arm-PCR of CDR3 regions and iRepertoire HTBI primers, TCR beta libraries were built. From the multiplex PCR reads, TCRdb called clonotypes with MiXCR, one entry per CDR3 protein. The table lists hundreds of thousands of distinct CDR3 sequences, around 20% of them singletons. Time point in this sample: persistent/refractory GD, antithyroid drugs over 5 years with positive TRAb. There was RNA extracted from PBMCs, and the TCR library was made from it. The material sequenced was peripheral blood mononuclear cells (PBMCs), taken when the disease was refractory, from a patient treated with antithyroid drugs. The sequence derives from a female donor with Graves disease.

CDR3 nucleotides: TGTGCCAGCAGAAGACAGGTCGCGCTGACTGAAGCTTTCTTT. Amino acids: CASRRQVALTEAFF. The gene calls are TRBV27 and TRBJ1-1, with D possibly matching TRBD1 (6 bases). V was shortened by 6 bases and J by 5 bases, with 16 bases between the two germline ends. This CDR3 region has 14 residues. The V gene's germline CDR1 is MNHEY and CDR2 SMNVEV (reference sequence).